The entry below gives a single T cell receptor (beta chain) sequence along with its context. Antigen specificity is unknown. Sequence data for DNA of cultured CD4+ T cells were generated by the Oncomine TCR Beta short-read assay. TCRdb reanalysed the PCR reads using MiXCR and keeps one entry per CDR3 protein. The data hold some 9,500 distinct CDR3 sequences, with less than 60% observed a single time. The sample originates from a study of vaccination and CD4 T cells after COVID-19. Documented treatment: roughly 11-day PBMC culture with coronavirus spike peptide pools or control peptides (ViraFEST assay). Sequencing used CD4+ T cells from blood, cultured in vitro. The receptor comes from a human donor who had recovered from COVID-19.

This CDR3 reads CASSHTTGYNQPQHF. DNA of the CDR3: TGTGCCAGCAGCCATACGACAGGTTACAATCAGCCCCAGCATTTT. This chain connects TRBV3-1 to TRBJ1-5; the D gene is possibly TRBD1 (6 bases). Trimming left V 3 bases short and J 3 bases short, with 12 bases between. The CDR3 is 15 amino acids. The V gene's germline CDR1 is LGHDT and CDR2 YNNKEL (reference sequence).